Below are 25 T cell receptor beta chains sequenced from a single sample in a study of blood T cell repertoires in COVID-19. TCRdb keeps only in-frame clones here, not all; method: immunoSEQ multiplex PCR. The table shows a few hundred thousand clones, with about 87% occurring only once. The source material was PBMCs or T cells enriched from blood (not recorded which). These receptors were taken from a woman between 18 and 29 years old who had recovered from COVID-19.

This sequence joins TRBV13 and TRBJ1-1; the match to TRBD1 covers 11 bases. With 5 bases clipped from V and 7 bases from J, the junction kept 9 bases outside the gene matches. The length of the CDR3 is 15 residues. Germline V lookup: CDR1 PRHDT, CDR2 FYEKMQ (reference sequence). The CDR3 region is CASSAAGTGGVEAFF. CDR3 in DNA: TGTGCCAGCAGCGCCGCCGGGACAGGGGGGGTTGAAGCTTTCTTT.

The J gene is TRBJ2-7, the V gene TRBV7-9; a weak D match, TRBD1 (5 bases). Germline CDR1 and CDR2: SEHNR and FQNEAQ (reference sequence). With 5 bases removed from V and 3 bases from J, the gap between germline ends came to 11 bases. This CDR3 has 13 residues. The CDR3 here is CASSERQSYEQYF. CDR3 in DNA: TGTGCCAGCAGCGAAAGACAGAGCTACGAGCAGTACTTC.

This CDR3 is CATLSVDRADTEAFF. The CDR3 coding sequence is TGTGCCACCCTCAGCGTAGACAGAGCAGACACTGAAGCTTTCTTT. The chain is built from TRBV18 and TRBJ1-1, with D maybe TRBD1 (5 bases). The length of the CDR3 is 15 residues. Trimming took off 10 bases at V and 3 bases at J, with 21 bases between the two ends. Germline lookup yields CDR1 KGHSH and CDR2 LQKENI.

This chain joins TRBV6-5 and TRBJ1-2, with TRBD1 as a possible D gene (5 bases). The CDR3 covers 14 residues. V was pared by 5 bases and J by 4 bases, with 14 bases between. Germline V gene lookup returns CDR1 MNHEY and CDR2 SVGAGI. The DNA for the CDR3 is TGTGCCAGCAGTCGACATGGGGCTATCTATGGCTACACCTTC. Its protein is CASSRHGAIYGYTF.

This clone appeared once. CDR3 nucleotides: TGTGCCAGCAGCCAAGGTCTCGGGAGTCAAGCTTTCTTT. It specifies CASSQGLGSQAFF. V gene TRBV3-1 (or the pseudogene TRBV3-2) combines with J gene TRBJ1-1; D remains ambiguous. Trimming removed 1 base from V and 9 bases from J, with 12 bases in between. Germline CDR1 and CDR2: LGHDT and YNNKEL (reference sequence). The CDR3 sequence is 13 residues long.

The genes are TRBV7-8 and TRBJ2-1; the match to TRBD2 covers 9 bases. CDR1 and CDR2 (germline): SGHVS, FQNEAQ. V trimming: 5 bases; J trimming: 7 bases; junction bases outside the gene matches: 12. This CDR3 contains 16 residues. CDR3 loop: CASSPRTSADGNEQFF. CDR3 sequence (DNA): TGTGCCAGCAGCCCAAGGACTAGCGCGGATGGGAATGAGCAGTTCTTC. The full variable domain, completed using reference TRBV7-8 and TRBJ2-1, is GAGVSQSPRYKVAKRGQDVALRCDPISGHVSLFWYQQALGQGPEFLTYFQNEAQLDKSGLPSDRFFAERPEGSVSTLKIQRTQQEDSAVYLCASSPRTSADGNEQFFGPGTRLTVL.

V and J are TRBV18 and TRBJ1-4; 7 bases are shared with TRBD1. Germline values: CDR1 KGHSH, CDR2 LQKENI. The trim removed 6 bases at V and 4 bases at J, leaving 5 bases unmatched. The CDR3 extends over 14 amino acids. The CDR3 sequence: CASSPTGLNEKLFF. The CDR3 region has the DNA TGTGCCAGCTCGCCGACAGGGCTTAATGAAAAACTGTTTTTT. The entire variable domain, with the rest obtained from reference TRBV18 and TRBJ1-4, is as follows: NAGVMQNPRHLVRRRGQEARLRCSPMKGHSHVYWYRQLPEEGLKFMVYLQKENIIDESGMPKERFSAEFPKEGPSILRIQQVVRGDSAAYFCASSPTGLNEKLFFGSGTQLSVL.

The chain employs TRBV28 and TRBJ1-1; perhaps TRBD1 as D (5 bases). Deletions cut 7 bases from V and 3 bases from J, with 15 bases between. CDR1 and CDR2 (germline): MDHEN, SYDVKM. The CDR3 spans 14 residues. This chain's CDR3 is CASTFADIYTEAFF. The CDR3 nucleotides are TGTGCCAGCACTTTTGCGGACATCTACACTGAAGCTTTCTTT.

This chain joins TRBV7-2 and TRBJ2-1, with 11 bases matching TRBD2. Germline V gene sequence: CDR1 SGHTA, CDR2 FQGNSA. The trim removed 3 bases at V and 7 bases at J, leaving 11 bases unmatched. This CDR3 spans 17 amino acids. CDR3 amino acids: CASSFGLAGSQRNEQFF. CDR3 DNA sequence: TGTGCCAGCAGCTTTGGACTAGCGGGTTCCCAGAGGAATGAGCAGTTCTTC.

V is TRBV18 and J is TRBJ2-7; possible D gene TRBD1, 8 bases. CDR3 length equals 17 residues. Deletions cut 5 bases from V and 6 bases from J, with 26 bases between. Germline CDR1 and CDR2: KGHSH and LQKENI. The CDR3 DNA is TGTGCCAGCTCAGTCGGACAGGGAATCGAGTCGGGGGGCGAGCAGTACTTC. It is translated as CASSVGQGIESGGEQYF.

The V gene is TRBV14, the J gene TRBJ2-6; D uncertain. Germline CDR1 and CDR2: SGHDN and FVKESK. Trimming pared 0 bases from V and 0 bases from J, leaving 9 bases between. The CDR3 length is 17 residues. CDR3 loop: CASSQDRQYSGANVLTF. Here the CDR3 DNA reads TGTGCCAGCAGCCAAGACAGGCAGTACTCTGGGGCCAACGTCCTGACTTTC. The variable domain in full, with the rest retrieved from reference TRBV14 and TRBJ2-6, is EAGVTQFPSHSVIEKGQTVTLRCDPISGHDNLYWYRRVMGKEIKFLLHFVKESKQDESGMPNNRFLAERTGGTYSTLKVQPAELEDSGVYFCASSQDRQYSGANVLTFGAGSRLTVL.

This clone occurred once. The V and J genes are TRBV10-3 and TRBJ1-2; D gene unclear. CDR3 length equals 13 residues. V was shortened by 6 bases and J by 6 bases, with 14 bases between the two germline ends. Per germline, CDR1 ENHRY and CDR2 SYGVKD. The CDR3, as DNA: TGTGCCATCAGCCCCGGGGAAGAGGATGGCTACACCTTC. This translates into CAISPGEEDGYTF.

The CDR3 DNA is TGTGCCAGCAGCCAAGGTACTTTCTCCGGGGAGCTGTTTTTT. This sequence encodes CASSQGTFSGELFF. The rearrangement joins TRBV3-1 (or the pseudogene TRBV3-2) to TRBJ2-2; D is uncertain. Germline CDR1 reads LGHDT; CDR2 reads YNNKEL (reference sequence). The V end lost 1 base, the J end lost 6 bases, and 9 bases lay between the germline ends. CDR3 length equals 14 residues.

This chain connects TRBV7-9 to TRBJ2-7; 7 positions agree with TRBD1. This CDR3 comprises 17 residues. The germline gives CDR1 SEHNR, CDR2 FQNEAQ (reference sequence). V was clipped by 4 bases and J by 4 bases; unmatched bases: 16. CDR3 DNA: TGTGCCAGCAGCTCGAGGCTAGACAGGGCGGACCGTTACGAGCAGTACTTC. This gives the protein CASSSRLDRADRYEQYF.

The chain links TRBV19 to TRBJ1-1, with D tentatively TRBD1 (5 bases). V was clipped by 4 bases and J by 0 bases, with 18 bases between them. The CDR3 sequence is 17 residues long. Germline CDR1 is LNHDA and CDR2 is SQIVND (reference sequence). CDR3 sequence: CASSRPRGDLLNTEAFF. CDR3 DNA sequence: TGTGCCAGTAGTAGACCGCGGGGGGATCTCTTGAACACTGAAGCTTTCTTT.

The chain's CDR3 is CASSDRAGEKLFF. CDR3 DNA: TGTGCCAGCTCAGACAGGGCGGGTGAAAAACTGTTTTTT. This chain uses TRBV18 with TRBJ1-4, with TRBD1 matching 7 bases. The CDR3 spans 13 residues. V dropped 5 bases and J dropped 7; count of bases not matched to a gene: 4. Germline V CDR1 and CDR2: KGHSH, LQKENI.

This sequence joins TRBV7-3 and TRBJ2-3, with a tentative D call TRBD2 (6 bases). Per germline, CDR1 SGHTA and CDR2 FQGTGA. There are 14 residues in the CDR3. Trimming left V 3 bases short and J 5 bases short, with 12 bases between. The CDR3 loop reads CASSLGTLGDTQYF. In DNA form, the CDR3 reads TGTGCCAGCAGCTTGGGGACTCTAGGAGATACGCAGTATTTT.

This rearrangement joins TRBV2 to TRBJ1-2; 10 positions agree with TRBD1. The length of the CDR3 is 15 residues. After removal of 5 bases from V and 7 bases from J, the junction contained 10 bases not matched to a gene. Per the germline V gene, CDR1 is SNHLY and CDR2 is FYNNEI. The CDR3 loop is CASSYTGTGDGGYTF. In nucleotides, the CDR3 is TGTGCCAGCAGTTATACCGGGACAGGGGACGGTGGCTACACCTTC. The full variable domain, completed using reference TRBV2 and TRBJ1-2, is EPEVTQTPSHQVTQMGQEVILRCVPISNHLYFYWYRQILGQKVEFLVSFYNNEISEKSEIFDDQFSVERPDGSNFTLKIRSTKLEDSAMYFCASSYTGTGDGGYTFGSGTRLTVV.

The chain carries TRBV7-8 and TRBJ2-1; TRBD2 matches 9 bases. The ends lost 5 bases at V and 10 bases at J; junction bases unmatched: 6. The CDR3 sequence is 13 residues long. Germline V lookup: CDR1 SGHVS, CDR2 FQNEAQ. CDR3 in DNA: TGTGCCAGCAGCACCCGACTAGCGGACGAGCAGTTCTTC. Translation gives CASSTRLADEQFF.

The J gene is TRBJ1-5, the V gene TRBV29-1, with TRBD1 identical over 7 bases. The germline gives CDR1 SQVTM, CDR2 ANQGSEA. This CDR3 has 17 residues. J was trimmed by 0 bases and V by 6 bases; bases with no gene match: 14. The CDR3 sequence: CSVAASPGGYSNQPQHF. CDR3 bases: TGCAGCGTCGCCGCCTCCCCAGGGGGTTATAGCAATCAGCCCCAGCATTTT. Full variable domain (remainder filled in from reference TRBV29-1 and TRBJ1-5): SAVISQKPSRDICQRGTSLTIQCQVDSQVTMMFWYRQQPGQSLTLIATANQGSEATYESGFVIDKFPISRPNLTFSTLTVSNMSPEDSSIYLCSVAASPGGYSNQPQHFGDGTRLSIL.

This clone was observed a handful of times. The V call is TRBV19, the J call TRBJ1-5; 9 bases fit TRBD1. V shed 6 bases and J 3 bases; nucleotides not matched to a gene: 12. This CDR3 comprises 17 residues. The germline CDR1 and CDR2 sequences are LNHDA and SQIVND (reference sequence). For the CDR3, the DNA is TGTGCCAGTAGCACAATAGGGGACAGGGTTTTCAATCAGCCCCAGCATTTT. This gives the protein CASSTIGDRVFNQPQHF.

The rearrangement links TRBV6-1 to TRBJ1-6; 11 bases are shared with TRBD1. V trimming: 1 base; J trimming: 7 bases; junction bases outside the gene matches: 3. This CDR3 is 16 amino acids long. From germline, CDR1 is MNHNS and CDR2 SASEGT. This CDR3 is CASSEGTGGKNSPLHF. For the CDR3, the DNA is TGTGCCAGCAGTGAAGGGACAGGGGGCAAGAATTCACCCCTCCACTTT.

The chain uses TRBV7-2 and TRBJ1-4; TRBD1 might be the D (5 bases). Trimming pared 5 bases from V and 4 bases from J, leaving 11 bases between. Germline CDR1 SGHTA, CDR2 FQGNSA. The CDR3 consists of 14 residues. The CDR3 protein is CASSLDRNNEKLFF. The CDR3 region has the DNA TGTGCCAGCAGCCTAGACAGAAATAATGAAAAACTGTTTTTT.

The rearrangement joins TRBV12-3 or TRBV12-4 to TRBJ1-6; the D is unclear. CDR3 length: 13 residues. Trimming removed 5 bases from V and 4 bases from J, with 6 bases in between. For the CDR3, the DNA is TGTGCCAGCAGTCGGAGATATAATTCACCCCTCCACTTT. As protein: CASSRRYNSPLHF.

This clone occurred once. This rearrangement joins TRBV4-1 to TRBJ1-2, with 8 bases that match TRBD1. V lost 4 bases and J lost 2; bases outside the gene matches: 6. Germline V CDR1 and CDR2: MGHRA, YSYEKL. The CDR3 covers 15 residues. Written as DNA, the CDR3 is TGCGCCAGCAGCCCAAGCGCAGGGGGCAACTATGGCTACACCTTC. It specifies CASSPSAGGNYGYTF.